This T cell receptor (beta chain) was sequenced during a study of T-cell memory formation after mild COVID-19. Study-wide background: Clusters were largely donor specific. Study results and caveats: The pre-infection memory compartment contained some responding clones, suggesting cross-reactive memory joined.

This clonotype was detected a few times. Its antigen is undetermined. The CDR3 has 13 residues. Looked up from germline, CDR1 is KGHDR and CDR2 is SFDVKD. With 9 bases removed from V and 0 bases from J, the gap between germline ends came to 8 bases. TCRdb re-called the 5' RACE reads with MiXCR, one entry per CDR3 protein. Of over 350,000 distinct CDR3 sequences detected, more than 20% appear once; the ten largest clones hold 8.8%. The clonotype comes from an adult woman who had mild COVID-19 (a few samples of this study predate the infection). Cell type and time point are not known. What was sequenced was PBMCs or a T cell subset sorted from them (not recorded which). The V and J genes are TRBV24-1 and TRBJ2-1; D is unclear. CDR3 loop: CATAESSYNEQFF. DNA of the CDR3: TGTGCCACCGCGGAAAGCTCCTACAATGAGCAGTTCTTC.